This passage covers 4 T cell receptor beta chains from one sample sequenced in a study of coeliac disease. The table came from immunoSEQ multiplex PCR; TCRdb's copy has only in-frame clones and leaves some out. Of over 8,000 clones in the sample, 57% are singletons; the top ten hold around 9.1%. The sample was intraepithelial lymphocytes from the gut. The receptor source for this set is a woman in her sixties with celiac disease.

The chain has TRBV2 and TRBJ2-1, with 11 nucleotides matching TRBD2. V shed 1 base and J 7 bases; nucleotides not matched to a gene: 9. The CDR3 totals 17 residues. Per germline, CDR1 SNHLY and CDR2 FYNNEI. CDR3 protein: CASSEGLAGNLWNEQFF. CDR3 DNA: TGTGCCAGCAGTGAAGGACTAGCGGGGAACCTATGGAATGAGCAGTTCTTC.

In this sample, this clone is medium-sized. The chain couples TRBV7-9 to TRBJ2-7; 7 bases are shared with TRBD1. CDR3 size: 14 residues. J gave up 3 bases and V 5 bases, and 7 bases lay outside the gene matches. The germline V gene has CDR1 SEHNR and CDR2 FQNEAQ (reference sequence). The CDR3 DNA sequence: TGTGCCAGCAGCCCCCGGGACAGAGACTACGAGCAGTACTTC. This translates into CASSPRDRDYEQYF.

The V call is TRBV6-5, the J call TRBJ2-5; perhaps TRBD2 as D (7 bases). The CDR3 contains 15 residues. Per germline, CDR1 MNHEY and CDR2 SVGAGI. V lost 6 bases, J lost 1 base, and 15 bases lay in between. The CDR3 bases are TGTGCCAGCAGCCCGGGTGGGGGGGCCCAAGAGACCCAGTACTTC. It specifies CASSPGGGAQETQYF.

V usage is TRBV27 and J usage is TRBJ2-3; TRBD1 matches 9 bases. The CDR3 runs 16 residues. V was pared by 3 bases and J by 1 base, with 5 bases of the junction left unmatched. CDR1 is MNHEY and CDR2 is SMNVEV in the germline V gene (reference sequence). In DNA form, the CDR3 reads TGTGCCAGCAGTTTTGGGACAGGGTGGGGCACAGATACGCAGTATTTT. Its protein product is CASSFGTGWGTDTQYF.